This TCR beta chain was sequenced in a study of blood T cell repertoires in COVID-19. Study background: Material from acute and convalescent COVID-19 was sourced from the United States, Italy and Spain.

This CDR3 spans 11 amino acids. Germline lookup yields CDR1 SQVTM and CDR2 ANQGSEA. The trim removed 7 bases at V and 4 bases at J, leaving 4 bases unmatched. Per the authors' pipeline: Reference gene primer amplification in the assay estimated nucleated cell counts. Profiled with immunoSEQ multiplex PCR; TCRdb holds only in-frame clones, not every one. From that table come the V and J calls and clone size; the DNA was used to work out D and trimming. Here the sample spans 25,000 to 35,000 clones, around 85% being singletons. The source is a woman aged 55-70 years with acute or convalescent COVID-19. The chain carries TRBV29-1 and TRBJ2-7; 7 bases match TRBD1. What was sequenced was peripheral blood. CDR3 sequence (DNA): TGCAGCGCTGCGACAGGGTACGAGCAGTACTTC. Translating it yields CSAATGYEQYF.